The TCR beta chain described here comes from a study of CD8 T cells in Susac syndrome. Random hexamers were used to reverse transcribe an amount of roughly 0.5 to 1 ug RNA. MiXCR, applied by TCRdb to the immunoSEQ multiplex PCR reads, yields one record per CDR3 protein. This table has a few hundred thousand distinct CDR3 sequences, about 95% appearing once. This TCR was sampled from a human donor with multiple sclerosis. The material sequenced was CD4+ T cells from PBMCs.

The CDR3 spells CATSRDFSPAEQYF. The CDR3 DNA sequence: TGTGCCACCAGCAGAGATTTTAGTCCCGCCGAGCAGTACTTC. The chain links TRBV15 to TRBJ2-7, with D hard to call. Germline CDR1 reads LNHNV; CDR2 reads YYDKDF (reference sequence). This CDR3 is built from 14 residues. V lost 0 bases to trimming and J lost 6 bases, with 12 bases between them. Supplemented by reference TRBV15 and TRBJ2-7, the full variable domain reads DAMVIQNPRYQVTQFGKPVTLSCSQTLNHNVMYWYQQKSSQAPKLLFHYYDKDFNNEADTPDNFQSRRPNTSFCFLDIRSPGLGDTAMYLCATSRDFSPAEQYFGPGTRLTVT.